What follows describes a single T cell receptor beta chain. These data come from a study of T cell responses to AZD1222 COVID-19 vaccine. This CDR3 has 14 amino acids. Germline V lookup: CDR1 MNHEY, CDR2 SVGAGI. With 6 bases removed from V and 8 bases from J, the gap between germline ends came to 19 bases. Sequenced by immunoSEQ multiplex PCR; TCRdb stores in-frame clones only, minus some. The table shows 100,000 or so clones, with 70% to 90% occurring only once. This chain connects TRBV6-5 to TRBJ1-2, with D perhaps TRBD1 (6 bases). The clonotype comes from an adult in good health. Source: peripheral blood, taken on day 0 of AZD1222 vaccination. The DNA of the CDR3 is TGTGCCAGCAGCATCCGGGGGCGAGTATACGGCTACACCTTC. Amino acid sequence: CASSIRGRVYGYTF.